One and the same sample provided the 22 T cell receptor beta chains below, sequenced in a study of human T cells and chemical hapten exposure. TCRdb used MiXCR to reprocess the 5' RACE reads, holding one entry per CDR3 protein. Of 110,000 or so distinct CDR3 sequences listed, around 20% are singletons. Total RNA came from unfractionated whole blood. The receptors originated from a human donor in good health.

This clonotype has only a few counts. CDR3 region: CASSQDDRLTQYF. The CDR3, as DNA: TGTGCCAGCAGCCAAGATGACCGATTGACCCAGTACTTC. V and J are TRBV4-2 and TRBJ2-5; the D is unclear. Germline CDR1 and CDR2: LGHNA and YNFKEQ. Trimming cost V 0 bases and J 7 bases, with 9 bases left between them. This CDR3 has 13 amino acids.

Ten or more counts support this clonotype. The CDR3 nucleotides read TGTGCCAGCAGCGTCTCCAGGGGATCTGGGGCCAACGTCCTGACTTTC. Translated, it gives CASSVSRGSGANVLTF. The chain carries TRBV9 and TRBJ2-6, with D tentatively TRBD1 (6 bases). The CDR3 runs to 16 residues. The V gene lost 2 bases and the J gene lost 1 base, with 10 bases spanning the gap. Germline CDR1 reads SGDLS; CDR2 reads YYNGEE. Drawing the rest from reference TRBV9 and TRBJ2-6, the complete variable domain is DSGVTQTPKHLITATGQRVTLRCSPRSGDLSVYWYQQSLDQGLQFLIQYYNGEERAKGNILERFSAQQFPDLHSELNLSSLELGDSALYFCASSVSRGSGANVLTFGAGSRLTVL.

This clonotype has more than one count but fewer than ten. The chain recombines TRBV6-5 with TRBJ2-7; tentatively, D is TRBD2 (6 bases). Trimming stripped 1 base from V and 3 bases from J, with 13 bases between. This CDR3 spans 15 amino acids. Germline loops: CDR1 MNHEY, CDR2 SVGAGI. CDR3 protein: CASSYLRRGGYEQYF. The CDR3 region has the DNA TGTGCCAGCAGTTACTTGCGGCGGGGTGGCTACGAGCAGTACTTC.

This clonotype has a handful of counts. This chain joins TRBV28 and TRBJ2-7, with D unclear. This CDR3 has 13 amino acids. Germline V gives CDR1 MDHEN, CDR2 SYDVKM. Trimming shortened V by 10 bases and J by 3 bases, and 16 bases separated the two germline ends. CDR3 coding DNA: TGTGCCATCGCGAATGACTTACTCTACGAGCAGTACTTC. It yields the protein CAIANDLLYEQYF. The full variable domain, in which reference TRBV28 and TRBJ2-7 provide the parts outside the CDR3, is DVKVTQSSRYLVKRTGEKVFLECVQDMDHENMFWYRQDPGLGLRLIYFSYDVKMKEKGDIPEGYSVSREKKERFSLILESASTNQTSMYLCAIANDLLYEQYFGPGTRLTVT.

This clonotype came up a few times. The J gene is TRBJ2-3, the V gene TRBV21-1; TRBD2 is the table's D call and was not checked against the DNA. TRBV21-1 is an annotated pseudogene. The CDR3 totals 19 residues. The CDR3 nucleotides read TGTGCCAGCAGCAAAGACCTTCGGTCTGCGGGAGGGCGGACAGATACGCAGTATTTT. This encodes CASSKDLRSAGGRTDTQYF.

This clonotype has only a few counts. The chain carries TRBV28 and TRBJ1-2; 7 nucleotides align to TRBD1. The CDR3 sequence is 15 residues long. Losses at the gene ends were 4 bases for V and 2 bases for J; bases not matched to a gene: 7. CDR1 is MDHEN and CDR2 is SYDVKM in the germline V gene. CDR3 amino acids: CASSSPGQANYGYTF. Written as DNA, the CDR3 is TGTGCCAGCAGTTCACCCGGACAGGCCAACTATGGCTACACCTTC.

The gene calls are TRBV6-1 and TRBJ1-1, with 7 bases identical to TRBD1. The ends lost 6 bases at V and 4 bases at J; junction bases unmatched: 11. CDR3 length equals 15 residues. The V gene's germline CDR1 is MNHNS and CDR2 SASEGT. The DNA of the CDR3 is TGTGCCAGCAGGGAACGGCCGACAGGGCCCACTGAAGCTTTCTTT. Its protein product is CASRERPTGPTEAFF.

This clonotype was picked up many times. This chain joins TRBV5-1 and TRBJ2-7; 11 nucleotides agree with TRBD2. V lost 2 bases to trimming and J lost 2 bases; unmatched junction nucleotides: 9. CDR3 size: 17 residues. The germline CDR1 and CDR2 sequences are SGHRS and YFSETQ. CDR3 amino acids: CASSLVGTSGDPYEQYF. The CDR3 DNA reads as TGCGCCAGCAGCTTAGTCGGGACTAGCGGAGACCCCTACGAGCAGTACTTC.

The rearrangement links TRBV7-2 to TRBJ2-3; 9 bases align to TRBD2. The germline CDR1 and CDR2 sequences are SGHTA and FQGNSA. V dropped 5 bases and J dropped 5; count of bases not matched to a gene: 8. The CDR3 contains 15 residues. The CDR3 is CASSLSGRIEDTQYF. The CDR3 DNA is TGTGCCAGCAGCCTAAGCGGGAGGATTGAAGATACGCAGTATTTT. The complete variable domain, with remaining parts taken from reference TRBV7-2 and TRBJ2-3, reads GAGVSQSPSNKVTEKGKDVELRCDPISGHTALYWYRQSLGQGLEFLIYFQGNSAPDKSGLPSDRFSAERTGGSVSTLTIQRTQQEDSAVYLCASSLSGRIEDTQYFGPGTRLTVL.

This clonotype was observed a handful of times. V is TRBV10-3 and J is TRBJ2-7, with a possible D match to TRBD2 (5 bases). This CDR3 has 16 amino acids. Trimming removed 0 bases from V and 6 bases from J, with 18 bases in between. CDR1 is ENHRY, CDR2 SYGVKD, per germline. CDR3 nucleotides: TGTGCCATCAGTGAGTCAAAGGGAGTTAGCCTCTCCGAGCAGTACTTC. This codes for CAISESKGVSLSEQYF.

This chain links TRBV11-2 with TRBJ2-1; D may be TRBD2 (6 bases). Per the germline V gene, CDR1 is SGHAT and CDR2 is FQNNGV. The V end was cut by 3 bases, the J end by 7 bases, with 13 bases between. CDR3 length equals 14 residues. The chain's CDR3 is CASSLTLRGNEQFF. CDR3 in DNA: TGTGCCAGCAGCTTGACGTTACGGGGGAATGAGCAGTTCTTC.

This clonotype was seen a few times. The V and J genes are TRBV28 and TRBJ2-1, with TRBD2 matching 8 bases. Germline loops: CDR1 MDHEN, CDR2 SYDVKM. V trimming: 8 bases; J trimming: 1 base; junction bases outside the gene matches: 10. The CDR3 is 16 residues long. CDR3 sequence reads: CASVPLAGVSYNEQFF. CDR3 bases: TGTGCCAGCGTTCCCCTAGCGGGCGTATCCTACAATGAGCAGTTCTTC.

The rearrangement uses TRBV27 and TRBJ2-1; 12 positions agree with TRBD2. CDR3 length equals 13 residues. Trimming cost V 5 bases and J 12 bases; bases outside gene matches: 5. Germline-derived CDR1 and CDR2 are MNHEY and SMNVEV (reference sequence). The CDR3 sequence: CASSGLAGGGQFF. DNA of the CDR3: TGTGCCAGCAGTGGGCTAGCGGGAGGGGGGCAGTTCTTC.

This clonotype was picked up a small number of times. The rearrangement joins TRBV2 to TRBJ2-6; no clear D gene. The CDR3 is 14 amino acids. V gave up 6 bases and J gave up 0 bases, with 6 bases separating them. Germline lookup yields CDR1 SNHLY and CDR2 FYNNEI. The CDR3 is CASRDASGANVLTF. For the CDR3, the DNA is TGTGCCAGCAGGGATGCCTCTGGGGCCAACGTCCTGACTTTC.

J is TRBJ1-1 and V is TRBV13; no clear D gene. CDR1 and CDR2 from the germline V gene are PRHDT and FYEKMQ (reference sequence). The V end was cut by 4 bases, the J end by 0 bases, with 12 bases between. The CDR3 contains 15 residues. CDR3 region: CASSSLVSVNTEAFF. The DNA of the CDR3 is TGTGCCAGCAGCTCCCTCGTGAGCGTGAACACTGAAGCTTTCTTT.

The chain recombines TRBV6-5 with TRBJ2-7; a possible D gene is TRBD1 (6 bases). The V and J ends lost 2 bases and 4 bases respectively, with 12 bases between them. CDR3 length: 14 amino acids. The germline gives CDR1 MNHEY, CDR2 SVGAGI. This CDR3 is CASSYAGTLYEQYF. The DNA for the CDR3 is TGTGCCAGCAGTTACGCCGGGACACTGTACGAGCAGTACTTC.

The chain uses TRBV5-1 and TRBJ2-1, with 10 bases lining up with TRBD2. Losses at the gene ends were 7 bases for V and 4 bases for J; bases not matched to a gene: 8. CDR3 length: 15 residues. Germline V lookup: CDR1 SGHRS, CDR2 YFSETQ. In DNA form, the CDR3 reads TGCGCCAGCTTGAACGGGACTAGCGCTTACAATGAGCAGTTCTTC. It encodes CASLNGTSAYNEQFF.

This chain connects TRBV5-1 to TRBJ1-3, with a weak D call TRBD1 (5 bases). The germline V gene has CDR1 SGHRS and CDR2 YFSETQ. The ends were cut back, 4 bases at V and 5 bases at J, with 19 bases in the middle. The CDR3 is 16 residues long. The CDR3 region has the DNA TGCGCCAGCAGCCCCGGGGGAGAGGAGTCAAGAAACACCATATATTTT. It translates to CASSPGGEESRNTIYF.

The table lists this clonotype with many counts. The rearrangement links TRBV2 to TRBJ2-3; tentatively, D is TRBD2 (6 bases). This CDR3 comprises 15 residues. Germline lookup yields CDR1 SNHLY and CDR2 FYNNEI. Deletions cut 10 bases from V and 2 bases from J, with 19 bases between. The CDR3 loop reads CAIGGLGADTDTQYF. The CDR3 nucleotides are TGTGCCATCGGGGGTCTAGGGGCTGACACAGATACGCAGTATTTT.

This clonotype has more than one count but fewer than ten. The chain couples TRBV30 to TRBJ1-3; D unresolved. Trimming left V 5 bases short and J 8 bases short, with 16 bases between. This CDR3 contains 13 residues. Germline CDR1 and CDR2: GTSNPN and SVGIG (reference sequence). The CDR3: CAWGIRTRDTIYF. CDR3 DNA: TGTGCCTGGGGGATAAGGACGCGGGACACCATATATTTT. The complete variable domain, with remaining parts taken from reference TRBV30 and TRBJ1-3, reads SQTIHQWPATLVQPVGSPLSLECTVEGTSNPNLYWYRQAAGRGLQLLFYSVGIGQISSEVPQNLSASRPQDRQFILSSKKLLLSDSGFYLCAWGIRTRDTIYFGEGSWLTVV.

This clonotype was seen many times. This chain joins TRBV18 and TRBJ2-1; D is unresolved. CDR1 and CDR2 (germline): KGHSH, LQKENI. Trimming pared 4 bases from V and 4 bases from J, leaving 11 bases between. The CDR3 runs to 14 residues. The CDR3 coding sequence is TGTGCCAGCTCACTAGAAGGGTTTTACAATGAGCAGTTCTTC. This encodes CASSLEGFYNEQFF.

CDR3 loop: CASGLAGGWSTDTQYF. CDR3 in DNA: TGTGCCAGTGGACTAGCGGGAGGGTGGAGCACAGATACGCAGTATTTT. The chain joins TRBV6-5 to TRBJ2-3; 15 bases are shared with TRBD2. With 9 bases clipped from V and 0 bases from J, the junction kept 4 bases outside the gene matches. Germline values: CDR1 MNHEY, CDR2 SVGAGI. The CDR3 loop spans 16 amino acids.